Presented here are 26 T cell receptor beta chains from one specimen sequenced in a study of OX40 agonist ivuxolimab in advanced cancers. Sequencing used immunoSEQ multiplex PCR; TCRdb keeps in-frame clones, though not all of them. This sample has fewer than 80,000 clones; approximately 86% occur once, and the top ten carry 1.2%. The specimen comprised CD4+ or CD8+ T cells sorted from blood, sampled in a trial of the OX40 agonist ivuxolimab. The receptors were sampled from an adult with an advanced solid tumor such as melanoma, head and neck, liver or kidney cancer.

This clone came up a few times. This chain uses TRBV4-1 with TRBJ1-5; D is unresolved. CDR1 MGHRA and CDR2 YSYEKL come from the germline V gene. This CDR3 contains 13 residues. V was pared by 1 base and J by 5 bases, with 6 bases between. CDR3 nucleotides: TGCGCCAGCAGCCAAGCAGAACATCAGCCCCAGCATTTT. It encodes CASSQAEHQPQHF.

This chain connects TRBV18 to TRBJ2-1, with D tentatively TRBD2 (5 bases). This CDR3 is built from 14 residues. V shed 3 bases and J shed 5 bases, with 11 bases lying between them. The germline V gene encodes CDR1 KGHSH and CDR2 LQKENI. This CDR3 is CASSPNRADNEQFF. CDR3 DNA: TGTGCCAGCTCACCTAACCGAGCGGACAATGAGCAGTTCTTC.

CDR3 loop: CASWSGPYGYTF. CDR3 in DNA: TGTGCCAGCTGGTCAGGTCCCTATGGCTACACCTTC. The rearrangement links TRBV28 to TRBJ1-2, with D unclear. In germline, CDR1 is MDHEN, CDR2 SYDVKM. CDR3 length: 12 amino acids. V was cut by 8 bases and J by 4 bases, with 11 bases left in between.

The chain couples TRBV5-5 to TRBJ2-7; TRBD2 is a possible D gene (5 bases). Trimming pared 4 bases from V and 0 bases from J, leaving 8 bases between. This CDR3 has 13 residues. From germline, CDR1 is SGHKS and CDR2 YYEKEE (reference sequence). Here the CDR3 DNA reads TGTGCCAGCAGCCACGGGGTCTCCTACGAGCAGTACTTC. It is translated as CASSHGVSYEQYF.

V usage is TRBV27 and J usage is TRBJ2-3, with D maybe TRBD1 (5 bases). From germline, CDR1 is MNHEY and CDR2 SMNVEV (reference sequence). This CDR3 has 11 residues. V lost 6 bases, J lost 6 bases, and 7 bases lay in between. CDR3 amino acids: CASRRQDTQYF. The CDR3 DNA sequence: TGTGCCAGCAGGCGACAGGATACGCAGTATTTT.

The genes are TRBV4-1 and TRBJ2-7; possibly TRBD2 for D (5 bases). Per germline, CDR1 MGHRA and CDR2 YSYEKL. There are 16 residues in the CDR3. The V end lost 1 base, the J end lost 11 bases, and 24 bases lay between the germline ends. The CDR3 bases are TGCGCCAGCAGCCAAGGGGTGGCTCGGCCCTCGGGGAGAGAGTACTTC. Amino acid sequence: CASSQGVARPSGREYF.

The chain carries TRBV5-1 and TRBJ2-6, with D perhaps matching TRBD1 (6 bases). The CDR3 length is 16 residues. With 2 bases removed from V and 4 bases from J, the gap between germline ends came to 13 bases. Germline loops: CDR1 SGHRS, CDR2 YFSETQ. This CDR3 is CASSFNPRGGANVLTF. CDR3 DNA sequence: TGCGCCAGCAGCTTCAACCCCAGGGGAGGGGCCAACGTCCTGACTTTC.

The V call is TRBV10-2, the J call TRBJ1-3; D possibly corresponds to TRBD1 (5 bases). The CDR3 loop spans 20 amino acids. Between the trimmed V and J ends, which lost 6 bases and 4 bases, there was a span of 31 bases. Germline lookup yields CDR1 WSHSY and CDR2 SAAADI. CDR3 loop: CASSLTSMAQGGLPGNTIYF. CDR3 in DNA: TGCGCCAGCAGCCTAACCTCAATGGCCCAGGGCGGATTACCCGGAAACACCATATATTTT.

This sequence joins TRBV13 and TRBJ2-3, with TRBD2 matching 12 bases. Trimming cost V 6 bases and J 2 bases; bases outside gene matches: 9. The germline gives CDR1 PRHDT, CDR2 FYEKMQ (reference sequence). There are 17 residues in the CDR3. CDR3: CASSSRGLAGPTDTQYF. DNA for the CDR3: TGTGCCAGCAGTTCCCGAGGACTAGCGGGGCCCACAGATACGCAGTATTTT.

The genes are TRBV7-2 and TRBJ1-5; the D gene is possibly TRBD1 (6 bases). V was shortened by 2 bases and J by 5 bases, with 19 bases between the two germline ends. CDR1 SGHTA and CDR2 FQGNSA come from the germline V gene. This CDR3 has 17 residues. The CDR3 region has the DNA TGTGCCAGCAGCTTATTCCCACCGACAGGACCCTATCAGCCCCAGCATTTT. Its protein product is CASSLFPPTGPYQPQHF.

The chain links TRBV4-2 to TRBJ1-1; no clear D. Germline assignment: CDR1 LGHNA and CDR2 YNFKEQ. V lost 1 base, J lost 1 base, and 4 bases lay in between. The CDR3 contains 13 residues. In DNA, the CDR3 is TGTGCCAGCAGCCAAGTGGCGAACACTGAAGCTTTCTTT. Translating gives CASSQVANTEAFF.

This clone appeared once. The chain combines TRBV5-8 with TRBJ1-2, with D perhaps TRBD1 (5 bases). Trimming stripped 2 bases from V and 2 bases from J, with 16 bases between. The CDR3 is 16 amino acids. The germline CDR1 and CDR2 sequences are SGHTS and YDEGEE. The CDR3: CASSLTLRTGNYGYTF. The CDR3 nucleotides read TGTGCCAGCAGCTTAACCCTCCGAACAGGAAACTATGGCTACACCTTC.

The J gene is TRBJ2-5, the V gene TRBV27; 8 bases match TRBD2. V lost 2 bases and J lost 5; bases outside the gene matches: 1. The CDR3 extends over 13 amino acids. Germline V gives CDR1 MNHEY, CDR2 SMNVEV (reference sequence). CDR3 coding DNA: TGTGCCAGCAGTTTACAGCGGGGGGAGACCCAGTACTTC. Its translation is CASSLQRGETQYF.

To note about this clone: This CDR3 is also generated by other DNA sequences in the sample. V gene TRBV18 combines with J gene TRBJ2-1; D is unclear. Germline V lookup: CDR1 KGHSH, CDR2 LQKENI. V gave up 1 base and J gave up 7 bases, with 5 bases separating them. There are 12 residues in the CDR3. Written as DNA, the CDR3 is TGTGCCAGCTCACCACTGGGGAATGAGCAGTTCTTC. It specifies CASSPLGNEQFF.

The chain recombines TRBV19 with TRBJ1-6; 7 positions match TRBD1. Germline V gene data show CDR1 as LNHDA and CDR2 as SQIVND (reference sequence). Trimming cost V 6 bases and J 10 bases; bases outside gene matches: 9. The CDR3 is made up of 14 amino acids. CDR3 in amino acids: CASSQTGRRSPLHF. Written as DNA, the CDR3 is TGTGCCAGTAGCCAGACAGGGCGAAGGTCACCCCTCCACTTT.

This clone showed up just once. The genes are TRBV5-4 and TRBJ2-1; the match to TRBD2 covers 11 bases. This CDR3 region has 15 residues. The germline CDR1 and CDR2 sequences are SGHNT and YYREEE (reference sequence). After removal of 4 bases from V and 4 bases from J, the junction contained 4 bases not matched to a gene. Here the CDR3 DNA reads TGTGCCAGCAGCCGTTCTAGCGGGGGGTACAATGAGCAGTTCTTC. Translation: CASSRSSGGYNEQFF.

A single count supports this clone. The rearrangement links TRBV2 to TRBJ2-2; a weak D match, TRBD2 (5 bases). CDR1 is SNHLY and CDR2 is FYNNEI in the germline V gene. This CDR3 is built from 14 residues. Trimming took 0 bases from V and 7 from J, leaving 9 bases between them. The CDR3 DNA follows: TGTGCCAGCAGTGAAGCGCGGGTTGGCGGGGAGCTGTTTTTT. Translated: CASSEARVGGELFF.

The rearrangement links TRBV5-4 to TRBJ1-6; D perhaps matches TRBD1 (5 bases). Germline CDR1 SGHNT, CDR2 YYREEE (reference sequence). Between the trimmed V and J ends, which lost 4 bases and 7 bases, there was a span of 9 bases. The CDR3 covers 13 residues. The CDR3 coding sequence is TGTGCCAGCAGCGTAACAGGAAATTCACCCCTCCACTTT. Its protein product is CASSVTGNSPLHF.

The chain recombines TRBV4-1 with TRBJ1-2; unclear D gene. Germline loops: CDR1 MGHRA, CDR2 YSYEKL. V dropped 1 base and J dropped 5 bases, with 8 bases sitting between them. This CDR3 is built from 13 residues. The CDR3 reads CASSQASSYGYTF. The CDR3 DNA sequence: TGCGCCAGCAGCCAAGCATCGTCTTATGGCTACACCTTC.

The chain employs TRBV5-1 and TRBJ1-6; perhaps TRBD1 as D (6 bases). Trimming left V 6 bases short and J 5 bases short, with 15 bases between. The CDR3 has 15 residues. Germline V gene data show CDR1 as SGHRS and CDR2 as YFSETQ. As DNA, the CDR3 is TGCGCCAGCACCCTGTCGGGGGCGGATAATTCACCCCTCCACTTT. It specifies CASTLSGADNSPLHF.

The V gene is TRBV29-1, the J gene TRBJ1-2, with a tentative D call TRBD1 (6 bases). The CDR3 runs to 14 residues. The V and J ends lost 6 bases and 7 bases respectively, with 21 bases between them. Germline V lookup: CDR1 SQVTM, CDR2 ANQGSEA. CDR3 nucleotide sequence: TGCAGCGTCAGGCGGGACACGGATAGAGGTGGCTACACCTTC. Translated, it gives CSVRRDTDRGGYTF.

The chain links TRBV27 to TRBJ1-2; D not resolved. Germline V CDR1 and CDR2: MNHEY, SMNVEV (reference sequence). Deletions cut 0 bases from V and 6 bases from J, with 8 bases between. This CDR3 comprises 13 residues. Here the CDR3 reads CASSLSRAHGYTF. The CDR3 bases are TGTGCCAGCAGTTTATCTAGGGCGCATGGCTACACCTTC.

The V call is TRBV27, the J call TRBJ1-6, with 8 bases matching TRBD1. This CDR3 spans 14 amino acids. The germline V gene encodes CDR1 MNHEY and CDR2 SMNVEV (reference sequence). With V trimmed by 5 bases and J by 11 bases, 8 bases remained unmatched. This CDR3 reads CASSRGQGHTPLHF. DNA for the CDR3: TGTGCCAGCAGTCGAGGACAGGGTCACACACCCCTCCACTTT.

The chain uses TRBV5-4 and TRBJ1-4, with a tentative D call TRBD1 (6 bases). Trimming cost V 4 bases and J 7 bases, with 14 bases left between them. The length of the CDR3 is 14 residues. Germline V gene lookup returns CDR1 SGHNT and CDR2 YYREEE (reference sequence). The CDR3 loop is CASSQTGRREKLFF. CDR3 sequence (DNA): TGTGCCAGCAGCCAAACAGGGAGGCGTGAAAAACTGTTTTTT.

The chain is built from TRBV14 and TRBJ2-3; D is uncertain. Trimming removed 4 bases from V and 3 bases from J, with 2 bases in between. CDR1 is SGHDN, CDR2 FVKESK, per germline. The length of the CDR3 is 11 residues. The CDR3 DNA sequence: TGTGCCAGCAGCCTTACAGATACGCAGTATTTT. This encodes CASSLTDTQYF.

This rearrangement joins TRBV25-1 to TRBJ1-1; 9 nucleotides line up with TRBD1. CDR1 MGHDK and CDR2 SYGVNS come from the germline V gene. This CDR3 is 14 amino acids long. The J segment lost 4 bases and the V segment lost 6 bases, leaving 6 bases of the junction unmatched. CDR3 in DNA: TGTGCCAGCAGCGTCGGGACAGGGATCACTGAAGCTTTCTTT. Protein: CASSVGTGITEAFF.